Shown below are 5 T cell receptor beta chains from a single sample sequenced in a study of cytomegalovirus exposure and HLA in healthy donors. PCR was performed using 60 Vbeta and 13 Jbeta primers. Data came from immunoSEQ multiplex PCR; TCRdb stores just in-frame clones and leaves some out. This table holds tens of thousands of clones, around 73% found once. Sequencing was carried out using PBMCs. All receptors come from a woman between 40 and 50 years old in good health and CMV-seronegative.

CDR3 sequence reads: CASSPSGRATASYGYTF. In DNA, the CDR3 is TGTGCCAGCAGCCCAAGCGGTCGGGCCACGGCGAGCTATGGCTACACCTTC. The rearrangement uses TRBV7-3 and TRBJ1-2; D gene unclear. Germline CDR1 SGHTA, CDR2 FQGTGA. The CDR3 is 17 residues long. V was clipped by 5 bases and J by 4 bases, with 23 bases between them.

This clone was seen only a few times. The V and J genes are TRBV29-1 and TRBJ1-2; D is unresolved. This CDR3 is 14 amino acids long. The V and J ends lost 5 bases and 7 bases respectively, with 20 bases between them. Germline V gene lookup returns CDR1 SQVTM and CDR2 ANQGSEA. The CDR3 loop is CSVIGSLRYIGYTF. The CDR3 DNA follows: TGCAGCGTTATCGGGAGCTTGAGGTATATTGGCTACACCTTC.

The chain joins TRBV28 to TRBJ1-1; 7 nucleotides align to TRBD1. J was trimmed by 7 bases and V by 1 base; bases with no gene match: 6. CDR3 size: 14 residues. The V gene's germline CDR1 is MDHEN and CDR2 SYDVKM. DNA for the CDR3: TGTGCCAGCAGTTTATCGGCAGGGGGTTTTGAAGCTTTCTTT. Its translation is CASSLSAGGFEAFF.

This chain connects TRBV5-1 to TRBJ2-7; TRBD2 matches at 9 bases. The V gene end was trimmed by 1 base and the J gene end by 7 bases; junction bases not matched to a gene: 12. The CDR3 sequence is 16 residues long. Germline V gene data show CDR1 as SGHRS and CDR2 as YFSETQ. The CDR3 here is CASSLWPSGIFGEQYF. In DNA, the CDR3 is TGCGCCAGCAGCTTGTGGCCTAGCGGGATTTTCGGGGAGCAGTACTTC. The full variable domain, its missing parts supplied by reference TRBV5-1 and TRBJ2-7, is KAGVTQTPRYLIKTRGQQVTLSCSPISGHRSVSWYQQTPGQGLQFLFEYFSETQRNKGNFPGRFSGRQFSNSRSEMNVSTLELGDSALYLCASSLWPSGIFGEQYFGPGTRLTVT.

The genes are TRBV27 and TRBJ2-3; weak D call: TRBD1 (5 bases). This CDR3 contains 13 residues. CDR1 MNHEY and CDR2 SMNVEV come from the germline V gene (reference sequence). Trimming took 6 bases from V and 6 from J, leaving 13 bases between them. The CDR3 reads CASSQTKGDTQYF. The DNA for the CDR3 is TGTGCCAGCAGCCAAACGAAGGGGGATACGCAGTATTTT.